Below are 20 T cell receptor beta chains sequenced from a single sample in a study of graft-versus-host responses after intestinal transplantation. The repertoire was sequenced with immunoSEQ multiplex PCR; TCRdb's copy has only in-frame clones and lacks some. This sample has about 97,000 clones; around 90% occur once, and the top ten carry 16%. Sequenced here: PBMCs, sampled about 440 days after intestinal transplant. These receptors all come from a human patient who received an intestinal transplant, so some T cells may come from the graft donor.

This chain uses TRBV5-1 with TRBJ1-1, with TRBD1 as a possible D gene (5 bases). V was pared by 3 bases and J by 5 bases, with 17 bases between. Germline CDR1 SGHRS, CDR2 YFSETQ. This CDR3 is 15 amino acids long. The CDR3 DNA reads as TGCGCCAGCAGCTCGGAATTAGGGACTGGGACTGAAGCTTTCTTT. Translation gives CASSSELGTGTEAFF.

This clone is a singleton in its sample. The CDR3 nucleotides are TGTGCCAGCAGCTTATTTTACGCCCGACAGGGCCCGAATCAGCCCCAGCATTTT. The encoded protein is CASSLFYARQGPNQPQHF. The rearrangement links TRBV7-2 to TRBJ1-5, with 7 bases matching TRBD1. The V segment lost 2 bases and the J segment 4 bases; nucleotides outside the gene matches: 14. CDR3 length equals 18 residues. CDR1 is SGHTA and CDR2 is FQGNSA in the germline V gene.

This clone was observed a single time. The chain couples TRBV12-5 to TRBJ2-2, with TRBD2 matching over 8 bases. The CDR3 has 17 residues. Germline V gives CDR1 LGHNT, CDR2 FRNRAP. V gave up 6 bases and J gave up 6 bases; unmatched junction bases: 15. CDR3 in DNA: TGTGCTAGTGGCCCCGGGACTAGTAGCTTCCTCCCCGGGGAGCTGTTTTTT. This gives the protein CASGPGTSSFLPGELFF.

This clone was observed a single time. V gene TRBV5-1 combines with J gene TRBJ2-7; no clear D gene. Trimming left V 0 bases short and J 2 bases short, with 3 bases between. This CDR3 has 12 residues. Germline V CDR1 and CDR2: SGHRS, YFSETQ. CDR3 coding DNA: TGCGCCAGCAGCTTGGAACCCTACGAGCAGTACTTC. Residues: CASSLEPYEQYF.

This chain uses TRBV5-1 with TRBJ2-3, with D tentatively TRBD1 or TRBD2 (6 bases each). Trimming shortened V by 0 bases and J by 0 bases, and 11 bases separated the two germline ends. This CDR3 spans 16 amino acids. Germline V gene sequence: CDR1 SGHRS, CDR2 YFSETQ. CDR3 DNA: TGCGCCAGCAGCTTGGCACGGGGGCAGAGCACAGATACGCAGTATTTT. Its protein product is CASSLARGQSTDTQYF.

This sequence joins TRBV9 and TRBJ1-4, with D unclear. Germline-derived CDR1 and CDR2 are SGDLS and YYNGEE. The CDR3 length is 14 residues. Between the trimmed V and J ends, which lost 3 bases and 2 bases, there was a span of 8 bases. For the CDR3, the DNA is TGTGCCAGCAGCGCTACCGGGACTAATGAAAAACTGTTTTTT. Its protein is CASSATGTNEKLFF.

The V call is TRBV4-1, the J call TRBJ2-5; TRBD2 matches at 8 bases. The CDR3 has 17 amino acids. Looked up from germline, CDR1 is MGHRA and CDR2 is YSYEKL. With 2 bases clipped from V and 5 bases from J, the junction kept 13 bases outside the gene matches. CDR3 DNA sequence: TGCGCCAGCAGCCAAACAGCGGGGGAAGATTTTTTGGAGACCCAGTACTTC. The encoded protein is CASSQTAGEDFLETQYF.

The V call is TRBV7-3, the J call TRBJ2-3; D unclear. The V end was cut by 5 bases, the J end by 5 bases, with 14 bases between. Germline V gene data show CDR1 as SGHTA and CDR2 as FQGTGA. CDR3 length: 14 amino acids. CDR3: CASSPVAIGDTQYF. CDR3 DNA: TGTGCCAGCAGCCCCGTCGCGATCGGAGATACGCAGTATTTT.

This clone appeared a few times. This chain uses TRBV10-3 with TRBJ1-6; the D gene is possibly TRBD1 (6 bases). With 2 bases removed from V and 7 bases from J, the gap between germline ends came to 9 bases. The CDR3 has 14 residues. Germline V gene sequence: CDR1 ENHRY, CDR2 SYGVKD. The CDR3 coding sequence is TGTGCCATCAGTGAGGGGCAGGGGAATTCACCCCTCCACTTT. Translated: CAISEGQGNSPLHF.

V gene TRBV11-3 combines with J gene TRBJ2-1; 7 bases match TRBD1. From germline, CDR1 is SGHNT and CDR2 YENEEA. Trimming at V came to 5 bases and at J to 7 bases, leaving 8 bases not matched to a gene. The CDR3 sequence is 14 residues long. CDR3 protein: CASSPETGSNEQFF. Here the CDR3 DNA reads TGTGCCAGCAGCCCTGAGACAGGGTCGAATGAGCAGTTCTTC.

The DNA for the CDR3 is TGTGCCAGCAGCTTAACGGGTACTGGGGCCAACGTCCTGACTTTC. Its protein product is CASSLTGTGANVLTF. V gene TRBV7-3 combines with J gene TRBJ2-6; D not resolved. The CDR3 is 15 amino acids. The germline gives CDR1 SGHTA, CDR2 FQGTGA. The ends were cut back, 0 bases at V and 2 bases at J, with 5 bases in the middle.

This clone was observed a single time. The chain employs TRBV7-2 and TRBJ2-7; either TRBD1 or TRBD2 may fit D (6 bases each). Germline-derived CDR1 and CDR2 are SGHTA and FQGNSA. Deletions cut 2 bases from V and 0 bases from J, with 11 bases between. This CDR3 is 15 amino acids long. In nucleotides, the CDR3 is TGTGCCAGCAGCTTATCGGGGGCCAGCTCCTACGAGCAGTACTTC. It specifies CASSLSGASSYEQYF.

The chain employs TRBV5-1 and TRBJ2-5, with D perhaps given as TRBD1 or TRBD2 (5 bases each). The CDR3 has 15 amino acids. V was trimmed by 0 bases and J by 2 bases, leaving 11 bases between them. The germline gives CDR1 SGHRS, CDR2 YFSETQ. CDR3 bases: TGCGCCAGCAGCTTGGCTGGGACGAGACAAGAGACCCAGTACTTC. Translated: CASSLAGTRQETQYF. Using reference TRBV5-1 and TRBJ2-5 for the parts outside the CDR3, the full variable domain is KAGVTQTPRYLIKTRGQQVTLSCSPISGHRSVSWYQQTPGQGLQFLFEYFSETQRNKGNFPGRFSGRQFSNSRSEMNVSTLELGDSALYLCASSLAGTRQETQYFGPGTRLLVL.

CDR3 amino acids: CASSPHDWAEAFF. The CDR3 nucleotides are TGTGCCAGCAGCCCTCACGACTGGGCAGAAGCTTTCTTT. This sequence joins TRBV9 and TRBJ1-1; D remains unclear. The V gene's germline CDR1 is SGDLS and CDR2 YYNGEE. The CDR3 spans 13 residues. V shed 4 bases and J shed 8 bases, with 15 bases lying between them.

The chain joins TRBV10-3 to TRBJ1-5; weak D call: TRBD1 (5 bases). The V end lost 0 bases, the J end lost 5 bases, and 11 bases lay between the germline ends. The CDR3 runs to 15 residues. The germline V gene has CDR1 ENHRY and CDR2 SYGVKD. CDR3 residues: CAISESGPLDQPQHF. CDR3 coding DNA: TGTGCCATCAGTGAGTCGGGACCGCTGGATCAGCCCCAGCATTTT.

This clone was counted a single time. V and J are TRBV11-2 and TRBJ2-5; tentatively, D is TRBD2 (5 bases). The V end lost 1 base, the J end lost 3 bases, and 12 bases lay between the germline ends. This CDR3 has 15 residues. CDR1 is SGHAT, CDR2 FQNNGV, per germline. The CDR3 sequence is CASSLVLDYKETQYF. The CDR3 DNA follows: TGTGCCAGCAGCTTAGTACTAGACTACAAAGAGACCCAGTACTTC.

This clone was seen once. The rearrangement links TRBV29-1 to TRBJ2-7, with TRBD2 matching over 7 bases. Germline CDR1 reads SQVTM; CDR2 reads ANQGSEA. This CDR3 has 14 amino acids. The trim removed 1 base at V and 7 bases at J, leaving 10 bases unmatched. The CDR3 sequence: CSVEAGGPRGEQYF. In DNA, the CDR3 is TGCAGCGTTGAAGCGGGGGGACCTAGAGGTGAGCAGTACTTC.

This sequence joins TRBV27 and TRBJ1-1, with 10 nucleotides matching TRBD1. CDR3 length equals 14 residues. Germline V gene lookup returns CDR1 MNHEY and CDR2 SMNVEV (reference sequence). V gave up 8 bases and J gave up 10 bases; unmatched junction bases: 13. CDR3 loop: CASGRDRGTAGAFF. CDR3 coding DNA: TGTGCCAGCGGTAGGGACAGGGGTACCGCCGGAGCTTTCTTT.

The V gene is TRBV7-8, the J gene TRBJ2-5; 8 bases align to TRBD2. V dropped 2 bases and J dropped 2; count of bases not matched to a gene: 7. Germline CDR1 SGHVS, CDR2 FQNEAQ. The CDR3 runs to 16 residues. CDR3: CASSLRGGAAQETQYF. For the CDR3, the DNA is TGTGCCAGCAGCTTACGGGGGGGGGCCGCACAAGAGACCCAGTACTTC.

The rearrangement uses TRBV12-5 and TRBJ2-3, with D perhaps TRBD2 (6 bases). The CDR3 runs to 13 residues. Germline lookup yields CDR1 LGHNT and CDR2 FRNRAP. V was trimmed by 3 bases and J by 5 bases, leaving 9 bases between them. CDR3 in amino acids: CASGFSGVDTQYF. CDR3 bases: TGTGCTAGTGGTTTTTCGGGGGTAGATACGCAGTATTTT.